This T cell receptor (beta chain) was documented in a study of cytomegalovirus exposure and HLA in healthy donors (dated by TCRdb to the late 2010s). For context, the study as a whole: According to an earlier analysis of 450 to 650 of the donors, about 179 million T cells yielded 117 million unique TCR beta sequences and around 280 Gb of sequence data. The study was designed to test whether signatures of past pathogen exposure could be identified by cataloging public T cell receptors. The number of donors typed differed by locus, with roughly 620-630 for A, B, C, DRB1 and DQB1, around 560 for DQA1, over 600 for DPA1, and roughly 450 for DPB1. Among some 400 genotyped donors of the cohort, an average of roughly 240,000 unique TCR beta nucleotide sequences were sequenced per donor, roughly a sixth of them non-productive. Both class I and class II loci were covered by HLA typing, at four-digit resolution. Using immunosequencing, the study profiled T cell repertoires from some 670 subjects and related those repertoires to cytomegalovirus serostatus. Roughly five DR-DQ haplotypes were handled as single units for association and clustering because linkage in the cohort was strong. Donor age, sex, ethnicity and CMV serostatus were compiled alongside the repertoire data. Among the roughly 400 genotyped donors, around 81% belonged to the genetic ancestry cluster associated with self-reported Caucasian donors. To predict cytomegalovirus infection status, the study combined high-throughput TCR immunosequencing, statistical association of individual TCRs with disease status, and machine learning. All discovery cohort repertoires had been generated using a single sequencing platform. In a later genetic analysis, genome-wide SNP genotypes for about 65% of the roughly 670 donors were used, and that subset was treated as a discovery cohort. A later analysis re-analyzed previously published TCR beta repertoires from approximately 700 donors and added high-resolution HLA genotyping to study TCR occurrence patterns. An earlier analysis of 587 of the donors used high-throughput TCR beta sequencing to judge whether each TCR beta V gene segment behaved as functional or pseudogenic. About 310 gigabases of sequencing data and 80 million or so unique TCR sequences were included in an early release covering 550 to 800 HLA-typed donors. In addition to the first cohort of 666 subjects, a separate validation cohort of around 110 different subjects was used. Rather than using new phenotypic data, the later analysis identified candidate immune exposures from TCR beta sequences and from how often those sequences occurred across donors. Summary of the overall study and its limitations: Because some donors lacked HLA typing at each locus, the association tests relied only on the typed subset. For the cohort, immune exposure information was limited to CMV serostatus. In a later genetic analysis, a missense DCLRE1C variant was associated with V-gene and J-gene trimming of TCR beta chains, and the association was replicated in an independent cohort. A total of 164 TCR beta chains were listed by the study as associated with cytomegalovirus. Several of the top co-occurrence clusters appeared to be linked to parvovirus B19, influenza, CMV and Epstein-Barr virus, according to a later analysis. A later analysis found that most CMV-associated TCR beta chains appeared HLA-restricted, with HLA associations seemingly driven largely by CMV exposure. Three of the identified cytomegalovirus-associated TCR beta chains were confirmed in vitro to be specific for cytomegalovirus antigens. Some IMGT-functional V segments, including TRBV6-2 and TRBV6-3, could not be distinguished by the 87-base-pair reads and were therefore excluded. A later analysis associated 15,000 to 20,000 TCR beta sequences with specific HLA alleles at a false discovery rate of 0.05. Compared with equally common non-associated chains, HLA-associated TCR beta chains in a later analysis were more clonally expanded and had lower generation probabilities. A later analysis found that TCR association rates varied across HLA loci, with DRB1 alleles showing the most associated TCRs and HLA-C alleles the fewest. Cytomegalovirus status was reported to be diagnosed by the classifier with high specificity and sensitivity in both the original and validation cohorts. The authors suggested that the approach could potentially be extended to other disease states and immunological phenotypes. Because counts were too low, around 18 rarely observed V segments, including chromosome 9 orphons, were left out of the earlier analysis of over 550 of the donors. Correlated functional status among segregating V segments might reflect linkage disequilibrium, but an unknown experimental factor could not be ruled out. A further reported finding was that TCR beta sequences accurately predicted the HLA-A and HLA-B alleles for most subjects in the first cohort. When HLA alleles, especially DR and DQ, strongly co-occurred, attributing TCR associations to individual alleles was difficult. Only TCR beta chains were sequenced in this cohort, and the absence of alpha or paired-chain data limited detectable features. The presence/absence analyses assumed that sequencing depth was roughly uniform across donors, and that assumption may not be true. A group of highly shared sequence variants was considered likely to be a technical artifact of the sequencing pipeline. Most TCR sequences were observed very rarely across donors, whereas some public TCRs were present in many individuals. Broadly in line with IMGT annotations, most TCR beta V segments showed up in productive rearrangements about 90% or about 30% of the time in an earlier analysis of around 600 of the donors. According to a later genetic analysis, donors in an Asian-associated ancestry cluster had fewer N-insertions in productive TCRs than the approximately 670-donor mean.

Library method: the immunoSEQ multiplex PCR assay. A mixture of 60 forward primers for TCR Vbeta segments and 13 reverse primers for TCR Jbeta segments was used in the multiplex PCR. Amplification of the CDR3 region of rearranged TCR beta genes was performed with a multiplex PCR assay on genomic DNA. On the Illumina HiSeq System, the amplified TCR beta libraries were sequenced as 87-base-pair reads. Regarding the original processing steps: A later analysis counted about 80 million unique TCR beta chains across the 690 or so repertoires, and some 11 million of these chains were shared by at least two donors. Raw reads were error-corrected and collapsed into unique sequences with a nearest-neighbor algorithm that merged closely related sequences to remove PCR and sequencing errors. Alignment of CDR3 sequences to IMGT reference sequences was used to assign V, D and J gene segments. For a sequence to be retained, at least a six-nucleotide match to both a V gene segment and a J gene segment was required. Rearrangements were classified as productive when the CDR3 lacked stop codons and remained in frame with V and J, and all other rearrangements were classified as non-productive. CDR3 was defined by IMGT convention, running from the second conserved V-encoded cysteine to the conserved J-encoded phenylalanine. The earlier analysis of about 530 of the donors excluded any sequence lacking an unambiguous match to a single V gene segment. An earlier analysis of 587 of the donors called V segments functional above 56.7% productive rearrangements and segregating when the between-donor standard deviation exceeded 5%. A statistical classification framework was built to diagnose cytomegalovirus status from the catalog of TCR beta chain sequences. A later analysis assigned V and J genes by comparing TCR nucleotide sequences with IMGT/GENE-DB human TR gene sequences. In a later analysis, CDR3 sequences and most-parsimonious VDJ recombination scenarios were assigned using the TCRdist pipeline. In a later analysis, each TCR beta chain was defined by its CDR3 amino acid sequence together with its V-gene family, and reads without a unique V-gene family were excluded. A later analysis removed 600 or so highly shared, low-generation-probability nucleotide sequences to deal with suspected cross-contamination and a sequencing artifact. A later analysis calculated a clonal expansion index for each public chain from normalized within-repertoire ranks of inferred template counts. In a later analysis, generation probabilities were computed using a VDJ recombination model fitted to out-of-frame rearrangements, and the results were checked against IGoR. A later analysis scored TCR-TCR, TCR-HLA and TCR-CMV co-occurrence with hypergeometric tests, applying a repertoire-size bias correction to TCR pairs. A later analysis estimated false discovery rates by permuting HLA or CMV assignments 20 times. In a later analysis, co-occurring TCRs were grouped with DBSCAN, and TCRdist sequence similarity was added when clustering was performed within HLA-allele-positive subsets. For co-occurrence clustering, repertoires with fewer than 30,000 or more than 120,000 public chains were excluded, along with five repertoires with anomalous nucleotide sharing. The source is immuneACCESS, and TCRdb retained only in-frame sequences with V and J called. Part of the clones is not carried over; for the studies checked, unresolved V genes explain less than half of this, and the remainder is unexplained. The V and J calls and clone size are taken from that table; D and trimming were inferred from the DNA. Across this sample there are roughly 200,000 clones, with approximately 81% seen only once. Together, the top ten hold around 3% of the sample.

As regards this clone: Its antigen specificity is not known. Base quality data are lacking; no much larger clone is found one base away.

From a lookup of the germline V gene, CDR1 and CDR2 are ENHRY and SYGVKD. From the cysteine up to the phenylalanine, the CDR3 has a length of 16 residues. Just CDR3 DNA is preserved here, 48 bases in frame from base 1. The germline V and J ends show losses of 6 bases and 7 bases respectively, and no gene match explains 13 bases of the junction. The cohort consisted of 670 or so healthy bone marrow donors. All cohort members were sampled while nominally healthy, although unrecorded immune exposures were likely present. The donor tested CMV seronegative, placing the donor among the roughly 350 seronegative members of the cohort. A peripheral blood sample was collected from each donor, and TCR beta sequencing was performed on peripheral blood mononuclear cells. The Qiagen DNeasy Blood Extraction Kit was used to extract genomic DNA from the blood cell samples.

The chain couples TRBV10-3 to TRBJ2-1, and 9 junction bases match TRBD2. The sequence was collected from a young man in good health and CMV-seronegative. Sequencing was done on a sample of PBMCs. The sequence in DNA is TGTGCCATCAGCACAACCGCGGGACTAGCTGGAAATGAGCAGTTCTTC. Its translation reads: CAISTTAGLAGNEQFF.